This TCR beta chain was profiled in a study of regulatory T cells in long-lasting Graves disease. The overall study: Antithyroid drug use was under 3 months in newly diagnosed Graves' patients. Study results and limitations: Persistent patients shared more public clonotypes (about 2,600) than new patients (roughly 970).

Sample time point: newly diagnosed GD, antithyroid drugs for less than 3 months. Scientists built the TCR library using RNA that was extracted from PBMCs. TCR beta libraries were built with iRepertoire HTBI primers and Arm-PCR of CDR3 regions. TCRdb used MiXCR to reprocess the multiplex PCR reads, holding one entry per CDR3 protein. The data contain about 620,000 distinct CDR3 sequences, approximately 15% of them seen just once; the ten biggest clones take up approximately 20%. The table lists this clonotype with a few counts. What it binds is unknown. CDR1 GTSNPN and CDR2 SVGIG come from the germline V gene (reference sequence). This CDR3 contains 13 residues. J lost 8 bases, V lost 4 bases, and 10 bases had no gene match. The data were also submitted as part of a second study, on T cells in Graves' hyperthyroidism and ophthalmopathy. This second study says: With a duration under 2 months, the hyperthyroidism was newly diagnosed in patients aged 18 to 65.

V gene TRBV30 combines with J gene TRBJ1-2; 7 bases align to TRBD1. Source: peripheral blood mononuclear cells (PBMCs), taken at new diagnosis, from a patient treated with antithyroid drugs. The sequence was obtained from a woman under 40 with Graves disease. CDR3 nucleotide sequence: TGTGCCTGGACCTCGAACGGACAGGCCGGCTACACCTTC. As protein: CAWTSNGQAGYTF.